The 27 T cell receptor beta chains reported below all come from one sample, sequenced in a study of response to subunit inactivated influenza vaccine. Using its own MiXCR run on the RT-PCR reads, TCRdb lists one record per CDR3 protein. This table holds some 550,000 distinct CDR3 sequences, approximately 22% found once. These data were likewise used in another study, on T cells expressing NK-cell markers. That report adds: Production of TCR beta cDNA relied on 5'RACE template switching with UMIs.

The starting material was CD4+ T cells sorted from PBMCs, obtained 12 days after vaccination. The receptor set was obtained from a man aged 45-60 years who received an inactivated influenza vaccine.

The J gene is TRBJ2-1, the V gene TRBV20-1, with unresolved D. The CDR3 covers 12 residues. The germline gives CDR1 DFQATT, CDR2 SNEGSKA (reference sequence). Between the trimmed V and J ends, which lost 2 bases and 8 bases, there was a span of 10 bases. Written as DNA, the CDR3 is TGCAGTGCTAGACGGGCGGTAGATGAGCAGTTCTTC. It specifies CSARRAVDEQFF.

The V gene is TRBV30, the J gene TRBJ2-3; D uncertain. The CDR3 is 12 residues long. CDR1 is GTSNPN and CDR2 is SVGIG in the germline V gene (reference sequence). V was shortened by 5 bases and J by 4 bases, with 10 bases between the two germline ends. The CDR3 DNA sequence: TGTGCCTGGGTTGGGGTCTCAGATACGCAGTATTTT. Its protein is CAWVGVSDTQYF.

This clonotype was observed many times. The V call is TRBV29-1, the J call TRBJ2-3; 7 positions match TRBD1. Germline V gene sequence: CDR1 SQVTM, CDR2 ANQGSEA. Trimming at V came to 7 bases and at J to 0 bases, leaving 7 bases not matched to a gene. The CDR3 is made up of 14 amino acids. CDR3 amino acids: CSGRDRTSTDTQYF. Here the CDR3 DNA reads TGCAGCGGACGGGACAGAACTAGCACAGATACGCAGTATTTT.

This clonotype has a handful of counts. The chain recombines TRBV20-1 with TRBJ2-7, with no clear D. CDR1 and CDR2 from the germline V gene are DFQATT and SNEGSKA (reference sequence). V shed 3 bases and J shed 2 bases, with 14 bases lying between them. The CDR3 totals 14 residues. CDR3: CSASSPIGPYEQYF. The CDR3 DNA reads TGCAGTGCTAGTTCCCCGATAGGCCCCTACGAGCAGTACTTC.

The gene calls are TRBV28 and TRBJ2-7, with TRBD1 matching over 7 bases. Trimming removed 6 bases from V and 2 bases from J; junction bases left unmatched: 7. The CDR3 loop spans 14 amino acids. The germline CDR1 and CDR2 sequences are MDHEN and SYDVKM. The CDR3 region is CASSPGQNAYEQYF. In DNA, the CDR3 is TGTGCCAGCAGCCCGGGACAGAACGCCTACGAGCAGTACTTC. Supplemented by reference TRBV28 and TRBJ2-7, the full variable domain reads DVKVTQSSRYLVKRTGEKVFLECVQDMDHENMFWYRQDPGLGLRLIYFSYDVKMKEKGDIPEGYSVSREKKERFSLILESASTNQTSMYLCASSPGQNAYEQYFGPGTRLTVT.

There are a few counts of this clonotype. CDR3 loop: CASSQDVGGNRRPQHF. CDR3 in DNA: TGCGCCAGCAGCCAAGATGTGGGCGGGAACCGCAGGCCCCAGCATTTT. V is TRBV4-1 and J is TRBJ1-5; D gene uncertain. This CDR3 comprises 16 residues. V was clipped by 0 bases and J by 9 bases, with 18 bases between them. Germline CDR1 reads MGHRA; CDR2 reads YSYEKL.

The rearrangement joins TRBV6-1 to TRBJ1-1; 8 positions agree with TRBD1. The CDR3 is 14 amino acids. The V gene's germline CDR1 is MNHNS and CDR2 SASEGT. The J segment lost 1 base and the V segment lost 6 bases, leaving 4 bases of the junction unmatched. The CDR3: CASSPQGANTEAFF. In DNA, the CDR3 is TGTGCCAGCAGCCCCCAGGGGGCGAACACTGAAGCTTTCTTT.

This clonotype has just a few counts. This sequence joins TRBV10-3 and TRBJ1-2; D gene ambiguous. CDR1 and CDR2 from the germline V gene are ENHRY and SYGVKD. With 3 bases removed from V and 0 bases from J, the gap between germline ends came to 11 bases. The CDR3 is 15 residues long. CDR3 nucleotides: TGTGCCATCAGTGATTCCGACGCAGCTAACTATGGCTACACCTTC. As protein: CAISDSDAANYGYTF.

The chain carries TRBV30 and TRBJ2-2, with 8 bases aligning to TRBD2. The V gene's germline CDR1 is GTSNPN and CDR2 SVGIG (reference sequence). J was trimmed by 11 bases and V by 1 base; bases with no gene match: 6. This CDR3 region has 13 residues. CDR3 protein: CAWSALAGSELFF. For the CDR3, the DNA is TGTGCCTGGAGTGCTTTAGCGGGGTCTGAGCTGTTTTTT.

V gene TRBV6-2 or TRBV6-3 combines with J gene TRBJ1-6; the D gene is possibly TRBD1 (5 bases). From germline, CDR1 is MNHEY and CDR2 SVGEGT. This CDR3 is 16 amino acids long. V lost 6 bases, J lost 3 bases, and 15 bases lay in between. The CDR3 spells CASRQAGTVYNSPLHF. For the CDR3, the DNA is TGTGCCAGCAGACAGGCCGGGACGGTCTATAATTCACCCCTCCACTTT.

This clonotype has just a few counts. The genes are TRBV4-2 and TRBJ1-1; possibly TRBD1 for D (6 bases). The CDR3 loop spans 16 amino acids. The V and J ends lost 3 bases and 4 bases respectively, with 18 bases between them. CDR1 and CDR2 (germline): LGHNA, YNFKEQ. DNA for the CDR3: TGTGCCAGCAGCCAGGAAAAAACAGGGTACGGCACTGAAGCTTTCTTT. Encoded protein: CASSQEKTGYGTEAFF.

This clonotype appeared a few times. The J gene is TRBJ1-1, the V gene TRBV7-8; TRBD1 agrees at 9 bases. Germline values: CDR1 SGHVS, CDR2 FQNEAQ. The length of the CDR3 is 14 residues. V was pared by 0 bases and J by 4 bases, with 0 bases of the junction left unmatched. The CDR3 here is CASSLAGQGTEAFF. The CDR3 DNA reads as TGTGCCAGCAGCTTAGCGGGACAGGGCACTGAAGCTTTCTTT.

DNA for the CDR3: TGTGCCAGCAGTTTTATTGAGCACAGGTCGAACACCGGGGAGCTGTTTTTT. Its translation is CASSFIEHRSNTGELFF. The J gene is TRBJ2-2, the V gene TRBV12-3 or TRBV12-4; the D gene is possibly TRBD1 (5 bases). CDR3 size: 17 residues. V lost 3 bases, J lost 0 bases, and 14 bases lay in between.

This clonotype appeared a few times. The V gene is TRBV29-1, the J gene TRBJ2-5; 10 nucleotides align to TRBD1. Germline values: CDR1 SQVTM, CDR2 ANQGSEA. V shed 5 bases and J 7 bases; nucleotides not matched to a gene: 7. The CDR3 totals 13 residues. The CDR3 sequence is CSVRTGGLGTQYF. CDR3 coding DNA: TGCAGCGTTCGGACAGGGGGATTAGGGACCCAGTACTTC. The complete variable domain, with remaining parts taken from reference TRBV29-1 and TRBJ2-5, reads SAVISQKPSRDICQRGTSLTIQCQVDSQVTMMFWYRQQPGQSLTLIATANQGSEATYESGFVIDKFPISRPNLTFSTLTVSNMSPEDSSIYLCSVRTGGLGTQYFGPGTRLLVL.

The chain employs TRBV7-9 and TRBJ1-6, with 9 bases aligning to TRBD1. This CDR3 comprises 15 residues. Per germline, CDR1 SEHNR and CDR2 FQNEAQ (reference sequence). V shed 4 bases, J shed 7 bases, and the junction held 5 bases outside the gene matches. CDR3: CASSSRDRANSPLHF. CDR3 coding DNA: TGTGCCAGCAGCTCCCGGGACAGGGCGAATTCACCCCTCCACTTT.

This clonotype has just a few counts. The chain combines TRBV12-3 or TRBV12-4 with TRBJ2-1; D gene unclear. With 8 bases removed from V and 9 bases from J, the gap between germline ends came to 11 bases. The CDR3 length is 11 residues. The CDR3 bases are TGTGCCAGCTGGATTTGGGGTGAGCAGTTCTTC. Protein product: CASWIWGEQFF.

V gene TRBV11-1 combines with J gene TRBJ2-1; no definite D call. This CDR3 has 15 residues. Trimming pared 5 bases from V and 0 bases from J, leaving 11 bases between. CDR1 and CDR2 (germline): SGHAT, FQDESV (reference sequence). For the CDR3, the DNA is TGTGCCAGCAGCCAGCAGGACCTCTCCTACAATGAGCAGTTCTTC. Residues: CASSQQDLSYNEQFF. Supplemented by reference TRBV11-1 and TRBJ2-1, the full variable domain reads EAEVAQSPRYKITEKSQAVAFWCDPISGHATLYWYRQILGQGPELLVQFQDESVVDDSQLPKDRFSAERLKGVDSTLKIQPAELGDSAMYLCASSQQDLSYNEQFFGPGTRLTVL.

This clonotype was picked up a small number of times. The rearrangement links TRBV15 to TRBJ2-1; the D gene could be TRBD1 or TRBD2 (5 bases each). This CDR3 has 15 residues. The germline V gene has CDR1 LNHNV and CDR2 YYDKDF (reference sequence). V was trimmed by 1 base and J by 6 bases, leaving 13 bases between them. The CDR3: CATSRGGSQVNEQFF. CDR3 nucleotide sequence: TGTGCCACCAGCAGAGGGGGGAGTCAGGTCAATGAGCAGTTCTTC. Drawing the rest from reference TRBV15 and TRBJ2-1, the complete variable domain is DAMVIQNPRYQVTQFGKPVTLSCSQTLNHNVMYWYQQKSSQAPKLLFHYYDKDFNNEADTPDNFQSRRPNTSFCFLDIRSPGLGDTAMYLCATSRGGSQVNEQFFGPGTRLTVL.

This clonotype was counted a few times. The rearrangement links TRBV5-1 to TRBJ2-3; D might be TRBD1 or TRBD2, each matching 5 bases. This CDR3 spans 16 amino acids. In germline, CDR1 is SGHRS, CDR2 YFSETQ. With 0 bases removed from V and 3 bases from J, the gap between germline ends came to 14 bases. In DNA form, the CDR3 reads TGCGCCAGCAGCTTGGCGTTGGGAGAGGGGACAGATACGCAGTATTTT. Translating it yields CASSLALGEGTDTQYF. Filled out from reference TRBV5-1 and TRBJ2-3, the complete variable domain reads KAGVTQTPRYLIKTRGQQVTLSCSPISGHRSVSWYQQTPGQGLQFLFEYFSETQRNKGNFPGRFSGRQFSNSRSEMNVSTLELGDSALYLCASSLALGEGTDTQYFGPGTRLTVL.

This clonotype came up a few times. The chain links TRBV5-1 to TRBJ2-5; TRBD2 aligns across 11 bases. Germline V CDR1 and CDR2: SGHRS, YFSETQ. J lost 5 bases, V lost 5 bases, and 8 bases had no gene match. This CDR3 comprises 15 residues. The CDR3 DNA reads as TGCGCCAGCAGTATAGCGGGGGGGCAATTTGAGACCCAGTACTTC. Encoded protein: CASSIAGGQFETQYF. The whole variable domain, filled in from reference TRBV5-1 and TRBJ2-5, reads KAGVTQTPRYLIKTRGQQVTLSCSPISGHRSVSWYQQTPGQGLQFLFEYFSETQRNKGNFPGRFSGRQFSNSRSEMNVSTLELGDSALYLCASSIAGGQFETQYFGPGTRLLVL.

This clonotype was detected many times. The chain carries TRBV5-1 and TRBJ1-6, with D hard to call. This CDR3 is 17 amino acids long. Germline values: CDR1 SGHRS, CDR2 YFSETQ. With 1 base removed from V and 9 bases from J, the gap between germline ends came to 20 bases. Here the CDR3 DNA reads TGCGCCAGCAGCTTGAGTACCGGTGGTAGAGCGACTTCACCCCTCCACTTT. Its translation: CASSLSTGGRATSPLHF.

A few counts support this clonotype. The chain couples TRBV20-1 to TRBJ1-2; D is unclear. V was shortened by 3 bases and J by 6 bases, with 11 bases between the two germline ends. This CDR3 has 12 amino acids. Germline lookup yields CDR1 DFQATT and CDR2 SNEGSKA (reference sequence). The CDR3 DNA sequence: TGCAGTGCTAGCTTCGGGATTGATGGCTACACCTTC. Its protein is CSASFGIDGYTF.

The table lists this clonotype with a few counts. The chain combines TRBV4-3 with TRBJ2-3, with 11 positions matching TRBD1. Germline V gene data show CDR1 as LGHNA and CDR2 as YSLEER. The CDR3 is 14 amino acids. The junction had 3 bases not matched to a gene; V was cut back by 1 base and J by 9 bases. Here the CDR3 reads CASSQGTGGITQYF. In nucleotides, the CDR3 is TGCGCCAGCAGCCAAGGGACAGGGGGCATCACGCAGTATTTT.

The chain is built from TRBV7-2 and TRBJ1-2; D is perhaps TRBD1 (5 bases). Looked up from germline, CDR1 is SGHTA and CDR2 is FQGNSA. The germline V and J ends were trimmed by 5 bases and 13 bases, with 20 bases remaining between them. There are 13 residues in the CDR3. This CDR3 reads CASSPRRGGIATF. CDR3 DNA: TGTGCCAGCAGCCCCCGCCGGGGGGGAATAGCCACCTTC.

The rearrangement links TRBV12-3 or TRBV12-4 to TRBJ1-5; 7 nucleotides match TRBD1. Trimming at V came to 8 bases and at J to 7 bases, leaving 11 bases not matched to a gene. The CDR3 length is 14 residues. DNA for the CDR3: TGTGCCAGCTGCCCAGGACAGGCGCTACAGCCCCAGCATTTT. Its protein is CASCPGQALQPQHF.

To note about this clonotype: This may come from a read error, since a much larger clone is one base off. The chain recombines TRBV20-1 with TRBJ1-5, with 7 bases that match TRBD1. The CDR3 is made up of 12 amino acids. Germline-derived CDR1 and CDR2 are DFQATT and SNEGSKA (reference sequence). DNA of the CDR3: TGCAGTGCAAGGGACAGAGGGCAGCCCCGGCATTTT. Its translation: CSARDRGQPRHF.

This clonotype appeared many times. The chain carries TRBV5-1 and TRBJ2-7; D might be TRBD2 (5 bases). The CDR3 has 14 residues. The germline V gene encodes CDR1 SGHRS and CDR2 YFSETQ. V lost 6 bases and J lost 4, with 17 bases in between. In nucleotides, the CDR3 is TGCGCCAGCAACTTTGAGGGAATGGGTTACGAGCAGTACTTC. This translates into CASNFEGMGYEQYF.